The 10 T cell receptor beta chains given below trace back to one sample, sequenced in a study of T cell changes during pregnancy in multiple sclerosis. Produced via immunoSEQ multiplex PCR; TCRdb's table is partial and in-frame only. The top ten hold about 5.8% of the sample, which has 33,000 or so clones, 89% seen once. The sample here was CD8+ T cells from peripheral blood mononuclear cells, taken in the second trimester of pregnancy. Receptor source: a female donor with multiple sclerosis, enrolled in a pregnancy study.

This chain joins TRBV27 and TRBJ2-1; 7 bases align to TRBD1. This CDR3 is 14 amino acids long. After removal of 0 bases from V and 7 bases from J, the junction contained 3 bases not matched to a gene. CDR1 MNHEY and CDR2 SMNVEV come from the germline V gene (reference sequence). The CDR3, as DNA: TGTGCCAGCAGTTTATCCAGGGGACAGAATGAGCAGTTCTTC. This gives the protein CASSLSRGQNEQFF.

The chain recombines TRBV10-3 with TRBJ2-3; 16 positions agree with TRBD2. The CDR3 loop spans 17 amino acids. With V trimmed by 2 bases and J by 4 bases, 3 bases remained unmatched. Germline assignment: CDR1 ENHRY and CDR2 SYGVKD. CDR3 in amino acids: CAISETGLAGGSDTQYF. The CDR3 DNA follows: TGTGCCATCAGTGAGACGGGACTAGCGGGGGGGTCAGATACGCAGTATTTT.

The chain carries TRBV7-9 and TRBJ2-1; D perhaps matches TRBD1 (5 bases). Germline lookup yields CDR1 SEHNR and CDR2 FQNEAQ (reference sequence). Trimming took off 5 bases at V and 1 base at J, with 6 bases between the two ends. The CDR3 has 13 amino acids. CDR3 in amino acids: CASSRGSYNEQFF. The CDR3 coding sequence is TGTGCCAGCAGCAGGGGATCCTACAATGAGCAGTTCTTC.

The gene calls are TRBV4-3 and TRBJ2-7, with D maybe TRBD1 (6 bases). V dropped 4 bases and J dropped 0 bases, with 16 bases sitting between them. In germline, CDR1 is LGHNA, CDR2 YSLEER. The CDR3 totals 16 residues. DNA for the CDR3: TGCGCCAGCAGCCCCGCCGCCGCGGACAGCTCCTACGAGCAGTACTTC. This translates into CASSPAAADSSYEQYF.

A remark on this clone: Being one base from a much bigger clone, this may be a read error. The CDR3 loop is CASSLAGYEQYF. The CDR3 nucleotides are TGTGCCAGCAGTTTGGCGGGCTACGAGCAGTACTTC. The chain carries TRBV27 and TRBJ2-7; TRBD2 is a possible D gene (5 bases). Germline lookup yields CDR1 MNHEY and CDR2 SMNVEV (reference sequence). CDR3 length equals 12 residues. The V gene lost 3 bases and the J gene lost 3 bases, with 6 bases spanning the gap.

The chain combines TRBV15 with TRBJ2-7; 8 bases line up with TRBD2. Looked up from germline, CDR1 is LNHNV and CDR2 is YYDKDF (reference sequence). CDR3 length equals 13 residues. J was trimmed by 6 bases and V by 3 bases; bases with no gene match: 4. The CDR3 bases are TGTGCCACCAGCAGTTACCGGGGGGGCGAGCAGTACTTC. It specifies CATSSYRGGEQYF.

The sample holds a few counts of this clone. CDR3 sequence reads: CASSDGLVETQYF. CDR3 coding DNA: TGTGCCAGCAGCGATGGACTAGTGGAGACCCAGTACTTC. The gene calls are TRBV7-9 and TRBJ2-5; TRBD2 agrees at 7 bases. Germline V gives CDR1 SEHNR, CDR2 FQNEAQ (reference sequence). With 5 bases clipped from V and 5 bases from J, the junction kept 5 bases outside the gene matches. CDR3 length: 13 amino acids.

The chain couples TRBV7-9 to TRBJ2-7; no clear D gene. The CDR3 is 13 amino acids. Per germline, CDR1 SEHNR and CDR2 FQNEAQ (reference sequence). Between the trimmed V and J ends, which lost 5 bases and 1 base, there was a span of 9 bases. The CDR3 reads CASSLTASYEQYF. CDR3 nucleotide sequence: TGTGCCAGCAGCCTTACTGCATCCTACGAGCAGTACTTC.

J is TRBJ1-5 and V is TRBV27; D not resolved. The germline gives CDR1 MNHEY, CDR2 SMNVEV (reference sequence). The CDR3 is made up of 17 amino acids. The V and J ends lost 3 bases and 7 bases respectively, with 22 bases between them. CDR3 amino acids: CASSFAPGNGPGQPQHF. In DNA form, the CDR3 reads TGTGCCAGCAGTTTTGCGCCGGGAAATGGTCCAGGACAGCCCCAGCATTTT.

This rearrangement joins TRBV13 to TRBJ2-1; possible D gene TRBD2, 5 bases. From germline, CDR1 is PRHDT and CDR2 FYEKMQ (reference sequence). The CDR3 is 16 amino acids. Trimming took off 0 bases at V and 6 bases at J, with 15 bases between the two ends. As DNA, the CDR3 is TGTGCCAGCAGCTTAGGCGAACTAGAGGTCTCCAATGAGCAGTTCTTC. This codes for CASSLGELEVSNEQFF. The full variable domain, with the rest looked up from reference TRBV13 and TRBJ2-1, is AAGVIQSPRHLIKEKRETATLKCYPIPRHDTVYWYQQGPGQDPQFLISFYEKMQSDKGSIPDRFSAQQFSDYHSELNMSSLELGDSALYFCASSLGELEVSNEQFFGPGTRLTVL.